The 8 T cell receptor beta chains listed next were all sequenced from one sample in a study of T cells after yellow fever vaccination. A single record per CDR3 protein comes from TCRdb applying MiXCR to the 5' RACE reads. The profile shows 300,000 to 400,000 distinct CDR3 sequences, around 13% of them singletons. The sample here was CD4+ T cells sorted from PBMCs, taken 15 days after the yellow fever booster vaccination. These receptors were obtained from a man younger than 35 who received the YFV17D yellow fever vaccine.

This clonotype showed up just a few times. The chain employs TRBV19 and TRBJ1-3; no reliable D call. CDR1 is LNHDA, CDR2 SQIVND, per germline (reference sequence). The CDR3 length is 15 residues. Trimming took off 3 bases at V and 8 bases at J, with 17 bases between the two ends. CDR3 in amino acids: CASSIRATDVYTIYF. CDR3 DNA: TGTGCCAGTAGTATCCGAGCCACGGATGTGTACACCATATATTTT.

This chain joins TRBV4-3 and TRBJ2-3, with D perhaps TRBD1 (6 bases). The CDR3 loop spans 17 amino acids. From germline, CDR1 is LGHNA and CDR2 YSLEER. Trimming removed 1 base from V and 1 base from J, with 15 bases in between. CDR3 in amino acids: CASSQGSGVVGTDTQYF. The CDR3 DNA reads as TGCGCCAGCAGCCAAGGCTCAGGGGTGGTGGGCACAGATACGCAGTATTTT.

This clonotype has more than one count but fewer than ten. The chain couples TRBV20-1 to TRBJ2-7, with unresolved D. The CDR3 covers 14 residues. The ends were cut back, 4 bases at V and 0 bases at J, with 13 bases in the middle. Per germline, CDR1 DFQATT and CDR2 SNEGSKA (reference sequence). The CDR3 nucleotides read TGCAGTGCTAAGACGGTAAGAAGCTCCTACGAGCAGTACTTC. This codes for CSAKTVRSSYEQYF.

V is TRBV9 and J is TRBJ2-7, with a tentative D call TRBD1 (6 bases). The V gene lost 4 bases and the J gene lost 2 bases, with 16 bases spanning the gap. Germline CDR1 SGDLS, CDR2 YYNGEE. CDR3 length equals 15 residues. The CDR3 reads CASSPRRGIAYEQYV. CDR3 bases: TGTGCCAGCAGCCCTCGCAGGGGTATCGCCTACGAGCAGTACGTC.

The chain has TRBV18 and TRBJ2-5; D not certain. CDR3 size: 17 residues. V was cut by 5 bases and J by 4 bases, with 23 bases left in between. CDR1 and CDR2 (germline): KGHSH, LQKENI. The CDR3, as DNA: TGTGCCAGCTCAGCGTTTGGTGTTAGCTGGGAAAGAGAGACCCAGTACTTC. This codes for CASSAFGVSWERETQYF.

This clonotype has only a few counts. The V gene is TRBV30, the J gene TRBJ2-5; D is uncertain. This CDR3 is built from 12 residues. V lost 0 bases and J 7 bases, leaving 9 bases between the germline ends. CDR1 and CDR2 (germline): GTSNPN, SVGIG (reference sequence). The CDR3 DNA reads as TGTGCCTGGAGTGTACGTGGGTCGACCCAGTACTTC. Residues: CAWSVRGSTQYF.

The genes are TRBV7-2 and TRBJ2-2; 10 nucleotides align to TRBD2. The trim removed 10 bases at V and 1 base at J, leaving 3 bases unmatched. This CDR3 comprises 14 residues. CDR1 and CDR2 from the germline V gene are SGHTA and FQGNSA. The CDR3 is CATERGGNTGELFF. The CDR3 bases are TGTGCCACCGAGCGGGGGGGGAACACCGGGGAGCTGTTTTTT.

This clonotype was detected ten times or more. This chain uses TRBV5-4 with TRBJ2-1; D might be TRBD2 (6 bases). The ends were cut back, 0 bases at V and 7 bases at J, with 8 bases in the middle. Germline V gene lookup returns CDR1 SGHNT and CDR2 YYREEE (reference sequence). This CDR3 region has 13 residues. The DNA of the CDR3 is TGTGCCAGCAGCTTGGTTGGGGGGAATGAGCAGTTCTTC. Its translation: CASSLVGGNEQFF.